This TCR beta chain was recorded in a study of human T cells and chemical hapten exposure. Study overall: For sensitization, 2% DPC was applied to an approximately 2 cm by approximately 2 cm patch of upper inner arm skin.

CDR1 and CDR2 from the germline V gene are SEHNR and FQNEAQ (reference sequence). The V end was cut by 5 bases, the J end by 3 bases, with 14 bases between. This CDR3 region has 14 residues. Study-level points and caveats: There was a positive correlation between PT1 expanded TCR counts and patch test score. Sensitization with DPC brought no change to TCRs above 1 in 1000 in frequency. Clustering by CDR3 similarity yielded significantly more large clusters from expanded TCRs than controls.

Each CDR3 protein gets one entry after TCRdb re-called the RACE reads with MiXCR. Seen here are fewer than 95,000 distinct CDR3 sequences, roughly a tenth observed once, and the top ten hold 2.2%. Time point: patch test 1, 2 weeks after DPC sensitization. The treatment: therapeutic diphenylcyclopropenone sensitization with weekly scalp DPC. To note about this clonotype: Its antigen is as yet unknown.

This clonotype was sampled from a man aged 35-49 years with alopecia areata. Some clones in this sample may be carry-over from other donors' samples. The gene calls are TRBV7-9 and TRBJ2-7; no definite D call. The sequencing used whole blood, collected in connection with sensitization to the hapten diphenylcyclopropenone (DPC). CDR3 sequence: CASSRSEVLYEQYF. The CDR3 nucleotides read TGTGCCAGCAGCCGGTCGGAAGTTCTCTACGAGCAGTACTTC.